Detailed here is one T cell receptor beta chain. Its specificity is unknown. The authors ran a second PCR of 7 to 11 cycles using a sample-barcoded 5' primer and a J-beta primer mix. Each of the cDNA molecules was tagged by a template-switch adaptor with 12 random nucleotides. TCRdb reprocessed the 5' RACE reads with MiXCR, giving one entry per CDR3 protein. The sample includes about 1,600,000 distinct CDR3 sequences, approximately 38% of them seen just once. Trimming took 5 bases from V and 7 from J, leaving 21 bases between them. Germline CDR1 reads SGHAT; CDR2 reads FQNNGV. This CDR3 contains 15 residues. These data originate in a study of blood T cells in healthy people across ages. Study-wide findings and caveats: Whereas aged donors had fewer naive CD4+ cells, long-lived donors had more of them and higher diversity.

Sequencing was done on a sample of blood. This clonotype was obtained from a woman between 18 and 29 years old in good health. The chain links TRBV11-2 to TRBJ2-7, with D possibly matching TRBD1 (5 bases). CDR3 region: CASSPLGAVYNEQYF. Here the CDR3 DNA reads TGTGCCAGCAGCCCCTTAGGGGCAGTTTACAATGAGCAGTACTTC.